The clone carrying this T cell receptor beta chain was detected only a few times. Its antigen is not known. This entry comes from a study of identical twins. General observations from the study: Carriage of fewer insertions was seen in abundant cord blood beta clonotypes, whereas memory repertoires showed none. Sequences that were beta out-of-frame showed weaker excess twin sharing.

Every donor was a healthy Caucasian. TCRdb fed the 5' RACE reads into MiXCR, producing one record per CDR3 protein. The table includes about 340,000 distinct CDR3 sequences, 7% to 9.5% detected once. The sequenced material came from naive T cells sorted from blood. This receptor was identified in a woman between 45 and 65 years old in good health.

The CDR3 protein is CASSAGRGPQHF. CDR3 in DNA: TGTGCCAGCAGCGCCGGGCGGGGGCCCCAGCATTTT. The rearrangement links TRBV9 to TRBJ1-5; D is unresolved. This CDR3 has 12 amino acids. With 3 bases removed from V and 9 bases from J, the gap between germline ends came to 10 bases. Germline V gives CDR1 SGDLS, CDR2 YYNGEE. Full variable domain (missing parts from reference TRBV9 and TRBJ1-5): DSGVTQTPKHLITATGQRVTLRCSPRSGDLSVYWYQQSLDQGLQFLIQYYNGEERAKGNILERFSAQQFPDLHSELNLSSLELGDSALYFCASSAGRGPQHFGDGTRLSIL.